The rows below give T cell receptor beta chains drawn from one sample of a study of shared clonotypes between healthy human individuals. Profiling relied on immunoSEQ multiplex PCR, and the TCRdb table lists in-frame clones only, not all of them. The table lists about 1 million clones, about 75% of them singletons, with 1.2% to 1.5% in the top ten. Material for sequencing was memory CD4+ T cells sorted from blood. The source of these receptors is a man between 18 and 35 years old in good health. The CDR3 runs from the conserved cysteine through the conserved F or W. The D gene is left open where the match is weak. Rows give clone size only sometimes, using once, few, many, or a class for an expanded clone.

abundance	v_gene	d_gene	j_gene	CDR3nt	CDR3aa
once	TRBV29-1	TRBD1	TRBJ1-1	TGCAGCGTTGAGAGGACAGGGGGCAGTACCACTGAAGCTTTCTTT	CSVERTGGSTTEAFF
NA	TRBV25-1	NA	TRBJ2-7	TGTGCCAGCAGTGATCCCGGACTGGGAGGCTACGAGCAGTACTTC	CASSDPGLGGYEQYF
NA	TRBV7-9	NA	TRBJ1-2	TGTGCCAGCAGCTTAATAACAGAAGGCTACACCTTC	CASSLITEGYTF
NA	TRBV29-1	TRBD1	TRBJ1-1	TGCAGCGTCGCGACAGGGGCGGTAGTTAACACTGAAGCTTTCTTT	CSVATGAVVNTEAFF
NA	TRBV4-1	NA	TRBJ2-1	TGCGCCAGCAGAGGGCGGCCCGAGTACGGTGAGCAGTTCTTC	CASRGRPEYGEQFF
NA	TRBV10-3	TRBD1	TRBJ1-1	TGTGCCATCAGGGGTGGACAGGGAGTAACTGAAGCTTTCTTT	CAIRGGQGVTEAFF
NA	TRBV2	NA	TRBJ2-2	TGTGCCAGCACTTGTACCGGGACACCGTGTTTCGGGGAGCTGTTTTTT	CASTCTGTPCFGELFF
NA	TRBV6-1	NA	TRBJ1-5	TGTGCCAGCACCCCCCAACAGGGCGGCAATCAGCCCCAGCATTTT	CASTPQQGGNQPQHF
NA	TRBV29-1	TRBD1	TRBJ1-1	TGCAGCGTGGTGGACAGGGGGCGCGGGACTGAAGCTTTCTTT	CSVVDRGRGTEAFF
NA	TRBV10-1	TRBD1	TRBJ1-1	TGCGCCAGCAGTGAGTCGAGGGACAGCAAGACTGAAGCTTTCTTT	CASSESRDSKTEAFF
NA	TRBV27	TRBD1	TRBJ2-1	TGTGCCAGCAGCCACCAGGACAGGGTTTTTAATGAGCAGTTCTTC	CASSHQDRVFNEQFF
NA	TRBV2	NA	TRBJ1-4	TGTGCCAGCAACATCTTCGGTAATGAAAAACTGTTTTTT	CASNIFGNEKLFF
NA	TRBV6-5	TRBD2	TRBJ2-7	TGTGCCACGGGACTAGCGGGAGGGCCTCTCTACGAGCAGTACTTC	CATGLAGGPLYEQYF
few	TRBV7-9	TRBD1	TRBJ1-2	TGTGCCAGCAGCTTACCAGGGGGCAACTATGGCTACACCTTC	CASSLPGGNYGYTF
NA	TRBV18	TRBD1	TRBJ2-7	TGTGCCAGCTCAACCGGGACAGGGGGCTACGAGCAGTACTTC	CASSTGTGGYEQYF
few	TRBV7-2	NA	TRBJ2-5	TGTGCCAGCAGCACGGACTTCTCTGGGACCCAGTACTTC	CASSTDFSGTQYF
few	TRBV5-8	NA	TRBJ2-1	TGTGCCAGCAGCTTGGGCGAGAGCTCCTACAATGAGCAGTTCTTC	CASSLGESSYNEQFF
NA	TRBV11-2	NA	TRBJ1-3	TGTGCCAGCAGCCCGGGAAGGTATCCGGGGGACTCTGGAAACACCATATATTTT	CASSPGRYPGDSGNTIYF
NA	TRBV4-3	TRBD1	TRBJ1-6	TGCGCCAGCAGCCAAGAGGGGGACAGGTACAATTCACCCCTCCACTTT	CASSQEGDRYNSPLHF
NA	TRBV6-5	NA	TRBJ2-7	TGTGCCAGCAGTTACGAACCAGGGGCAATTCTCCAGTACTTC	CASSYEPGAILQYF
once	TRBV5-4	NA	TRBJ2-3	TGTGCCAGCAGCTTCCCCCTGGATACGCAGTATTTT	CASSFPLDTQYF
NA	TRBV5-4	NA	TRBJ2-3	TGTGCCAGCAGGCCATCCACCGTTAATACGCAGTATTTT	CASRPSTVNTQYF
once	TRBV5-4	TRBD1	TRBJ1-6	TGTGCCAGCAGGGTCGACAGGGGAGGGAATTCACCCCTCCACTTT	CASRVDRGGNSPLHF
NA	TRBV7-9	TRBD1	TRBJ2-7	TGTGCCAGCAGCACCTTAGGGACAGGGGGGGCCTACGAGCAGTACTTC	CASSTLGTGGAYEQYF
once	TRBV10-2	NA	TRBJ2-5	TGCGCCAGCAGTGAAAATGGGCGGAGCCAAGAGACCCAGTACTTC	CASSENGRSQETQYF
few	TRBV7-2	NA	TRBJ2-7	TGTGCCAGCAGCTTAGCCGCTAGCGACTACGAGCAGTACTTC	CASSLAASDYEQYF
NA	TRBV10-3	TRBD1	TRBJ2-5	TGTGCCATCGGACAGGGGGGTCCAGAGACCCAGTACTTC	CAIGQGGPETQYF
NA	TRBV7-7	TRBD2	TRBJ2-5	TGTGCTAGCAGCCCCGGACTAGCGGGAGAGACCCAGTACTTC	CASSPGLAGETQYF
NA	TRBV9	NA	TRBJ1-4	TGTGCCAGCAGCGTAGGAGGGCCGACTAATGAAAAACTGTTTTTT	CASSVGGPTNEKLFF
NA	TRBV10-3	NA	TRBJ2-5	TGTGCCATCAGTGTGGGGGAACACCAAGAGACCCAGTACTTC	CAISVGEHQETQYF
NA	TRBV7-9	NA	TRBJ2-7	TGTGCCAGCAGCGAGACCCGCTACGAGCAGTACTTC	CASSETRYEQYF
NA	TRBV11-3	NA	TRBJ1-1	TGTGCCAGCAGCCAACAGAACACTGAAGCTTTCTTT	CASSQQNTEAFF
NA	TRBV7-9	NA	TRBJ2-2	TGTGCCAGCAGCCACTACCAGGGGAGCGGGGAGCTGTTTTTT	CASSHYQGSGELFF
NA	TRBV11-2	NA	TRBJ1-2	TGTGCCAGCAGCTCAATCAGGGAGGGCTATGGCTACACCTTC	CASSSIREGYGYTF
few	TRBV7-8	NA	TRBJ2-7	TGTGCCAGCAGCTTAGCTGAGTACGAGCAGTACTTC	CASSLAEYEQYF
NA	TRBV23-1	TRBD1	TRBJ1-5	TGCGCCAGCAGTCGCTGGGACAGTCGGGTGCAGCCCCAGCATTTT	CASSRWDSRVQPQHF
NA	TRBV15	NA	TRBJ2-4	TGTGCCACCAGCGCTAAATGGGGGTGGGAAAACATTCAGTACTTC	CATSAKWGWENIQYF
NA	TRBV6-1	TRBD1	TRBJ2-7	TGTGCCAGCAGTGAAGACACAGGGGGCCACAACGAGCAGTACTTC	CASSEDTGGHNEQYF
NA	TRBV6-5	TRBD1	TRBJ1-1	TGTGCCAGCGTCACCACAGGGGGCATGGCTTTCTTT	CASVTTGGMAFF
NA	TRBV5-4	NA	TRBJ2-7	TGTGCCAGCAGCGTAGGACAGACCTCCTACGAGCAGTACTTC	CASSVGQTSYEQYF
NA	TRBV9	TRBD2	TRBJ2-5	TGTGCCAGCAGCGTATCGAGGCCCCTGGGGGGGGGAGAGACCCAGTACTTC	CASSVSRPLGGGETQYF
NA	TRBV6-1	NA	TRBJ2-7	TGTGCCAGCTCCACCTTTTACGAGCAGTACTTC	CASSTFYEQYF